The clone carrying this TCR beta chain came up many times. What it binds is not known. The data were taken from a study of T cells in Graves' hyperthyroidism and ophthalmopathy. Whole-study findings and limits: Blood also contained most expanded thyroid clonotypes above 0.001.

RNA transcripts were the template for amplifying TCR beta CDR3 regions. HTBI primers drove first-round RT-PCR of the TCR CDR3. TCRdb re-analysed the multiplex PCR reads in MiXCR, keeping a single row per CDR3 protein. The sample shows a few hundred thousand distinct CDR3 sequences, approximately 15% of them seen only once. This clonotype was obtained from a woman aged 25 to 39 with Graves' hyperthyroidism. Material for sequencing was blood.

CDR3: CATGKGQPGNTEAFF. As DNA, the CDR3 is TGTGCCACGGGCAAGGGACAGCCAGGGAACACTGAAGCTTTCTTT. The chain has TRBV15 and TRBJ1-1; 7 positions agree with TRBD1. J gave up 1 base and V 9 bases, and 11 bases lay outside the gene matches. Germline V gene lookup returns CDR1 LNHNV and CDR2 YYDKDF (reference sequence). The CDR3 length is 15 residues.